This TCR beta chain was obtained from a study of cytomegalovirus exposure and HLA in healthy donors. PCR involved 60 Vbeta and 13 Jbeta primers. The table came from immunoSEQ multiplex PCR; TCRdb's copy has only in-frame clones and leaves some out. The sample consists of 200,000 to 250,000 clones, 70% of them appearing once. Study-wide findings and caveats: Donors were assumed by presence/absence analyses to have roughly uniform sequencing depth. The authors listed over 150 TCR beta chains as cytomegalovirus-associated.

Only a few counts were recorded for this clone. Antigen unknown. The CDR3 is made up of 17 amino acids. The V and J ends lost 6 bases and 0 bases, in that order; junction bases with no gene match: 8. The germline V gene has CDR1 WSHSY and CDR2 SAAADI. The sequenced material came from PBMCs. This clonotype was obtained from a man aged 40-49 years in good health and CMV-seropositive. The chain combines TRBV10-2 with TRBJ2-1, with TRBD2 matching over 10 bases. The CDR3 nucleotides read TGCGCCAGCAGGGTAGCGGGGGGTTCTAGCTCCTACAATGAGCAGTTCTTC. Its protein product is CASRVAGGSSSYNEQFF.